One sample yielded the 30 T cell receptor beta chains listed below, sequenced in a study of blood T cell repertoires in COVID-19 (TCRdb year 2020). The receptor library was made with the immunoSEQ multiplex PCR assay. TCRdb limited this immuneACCESS table to in-frame rearrangements with V and J called. A share of clones is missing; checked studies link under half to unresolved V genes, and the rest is unexplained. This sample has 65,000 or so clones in its table, and about four fifths of those were observed once. Roughly 25% of the sample goes to the ten largest clones. Source material: peripheral blood. These TCRs come from a human donor in a cohort sampled during active COVID-19.

The rearrangement joins TRBV2 to TRBJ1-2; D gene ambiguous. CDR1 SNHLY and CDR2 FYNNEI come from the germline V gene. The V end lost 3 bases, the J end lost 6 bases, and 8 bases lay between the germline ends. The CDR3 loop spans 12 amino acids. The CDR3: CASSDRGNGYTF. In DNA form, the CDR3 reads TGTGCCAGCAGTGATCGAGGGAATGGCTACACCTTC.

This clone was observed a single time. V and J are TRBV9 and TRBJ2-2; no clear D gene. Germline lookup yields CDR1 SGDLS and CDR2 YYNGEE. The CDR3 is made up of 14 amino acids. V shed 0 bases and J shed 4 bases, with 7 bases lying between them. The CDR3 sequence is CASSVVGSTGELFF. The CDR3 bases are TGTGCCAGCAGCGTAGTCGGTAGCACCGGGGAGCTGTTTTTT.

This chain joins TRBV7-2 and TRBJ1-1, with a weak D call TRBD1 (5 bases). The germline V gene has CDR1 SGHTA and CDR2 FQGNSA. The CDR3 sequence is 15 residues long. V was cut by 5 bases and J by 1 base, with 14 bases left in between. In DNA form, the CDR3 reads TGTGCCAGCAGCCTCTATGGGGCAGGGAACACTGAAGCTTTCTTT. This encodes CASSLYGAGNTEAFF.

The chain employs TRBV30 and TRBJ2-7, with TRBD1 matching over 7 bases. The germline V gene encodes CDR1 GTSNPN and CDR2 SVGIG (reference sequence). Unmatched junction bases numbered 5, after V lost 2 bases and J lost 4 bases. CDR3 length equals 13 residues. The CDR3 here is CAWSRGQIYEQYF. The CDR3 coding sequence is TGTGCCTGGAGTCGGGGACAGATATACGAGCAGTACTTC.

This chain uses TRBV18 with TRBJ2-3; no definite D call. The V gene's germline CDR1 is KGHSH and CDR2 LQKENI. The CDR3 is 15 amino acids. V was pared by 0 bases and J by 0 bases, with 7 bases between. CDR3 protein: CASSPPGRSTDTQYF. CDR3 nucleotides: TGTGCCAGCTCACCACCGGGCAGAAGCACAGATACGCAGTATTTT.

The J gene is TRBJ2-7, the V gene TRBV11-2, with 10 bases lining up with TRBD1. The junction had 2 bases not matched to a gene; V was cut back by 2 bases and J by 1 base. This CDR3 is built from 15 residues. Germline V gene lookup returns CDR1 SGHAT and CDR2 FQNNGV. The CDR3 sequence: CASSLWDRGSYEQYF. The CDR3 DNA follows: TGTGCCAGCAGCTTATGGGACAGGGGTTCCTACGAGCAGTACTTC.

The gene calls are TRBV2 and TRBJ2-5; D gene ambiguous. The CDR3 has 13 amino acids. Trimming took off 7 bases at V and 5 bases at J, with 14 bases between the two ends. Germline CDR1 SNHLY, CDR2 FYNNEI. The CDR3: CASKSGDGETQYF. Here the CDR3 DNA reads TGTGCCAGCAAGTCCGGTGACGGGGAGACCCAGTACTTC. Supplemented by reference TRBV2 and TRBJ2-5, the full variable domain reads EPEVTQTPSHQVTQMGQEVILRCVPISNHLYFYWYRQILGQKVEFLVSFYNNEISEKSEIFDDQFSVERPDGSNFTLKIRSTKLEDSAMYFCASKSGDGETQYFGPGTRLLVL.

This clone has only a few counts. J is TRBJ1-1 and V is TRBV18; D gene uncertain. CDR1 is KGHSH and CDR2 is LQKENI in the germline V gene. V was shortened by 3 bases and J by 0 bases, with 11 bases between the two germline ends. This CDR3 spans 15 amino acids. This CDR3 is CASSPAVTMNTEAFF. The CDR3 DNA follows: TGTGCCAGCTCACCCGCGGTGACCATGAACACTGAAGCTTTCTTT.

The rearrangement links TRBV19 to TRBJ2-5; TRBD1 aligns across 9 bases. Looked up from germline, CDR1 is LNHDA and CDR2 is SQIVND (reference sequence). The CDR3 loop spans 15 amino acids. V shed 5 bases, J shed 0 bases, and the junction held 4 bases outside the gene matches. This CDR3 is CASSGTGTYQETQYF. The CDR3 DNA is TGTGCCAGTAGTGGGACAGGGACGTACCAAGAGACCCAGTACTTC.

V is TRBV19 and J is TRBJ2-1; weak D call: TRBD1 (6 bases). The V end lost 7 bases, the J end lost 5 bases, and 24 bases lay between the germline ends. CDR1 LNHDA and CDR2 SQIVND come from the germline V gene (reference sequence). The length of the CDR3 is 17 residues. This CDR3 is CASKLSLRGWENNEQFF. The CDR3 DNA reads as TGTGCCAGTAAACTATCACTTAGGGGGTGGGAAAACAATGAGCAGTTCTTC.

This clone appeared a single time. The chain couples TRBV14 to TRBJ2-1; D is unresolved. Trimming shortened V by 4 bases and J by 10 bases, and 14 bases separated the two germline ends. Germline-derived CDR1 and CDR2 are SGHDN and FVKESK. This CDR3 contains 13 residues. The CDR3 loop reads CASSPDRRSEQFF. DNA of the CDR3: TGTGCCAGCAGCCCTGACCGACGTAGCGAGCAGTTCTTC.

V and J are TRBV3-1 (or the pseudogene TRBV3-2) and TRBJ1-4, with D unresolved. This CDR3 contains 12 residues. The V end was cut by 1 base, the J end by 12 bases, with 9 bases between. Germline CDR1 is LGHDT and CDR2 is YNNKEL (reference sequence). The CDR3 region is CASSQAVNELFF. CDR3 DNA sequence: TGTGCCAGCAGCCAAGCGGTCAACGAACTGTTTTTT.

The chain uses TRBV5-1 and TRBJ1-1; D is possibly TRBD1 (5 bases). Germline V gene data show CDR1 as SGHRS and CDR2 as YFSETQ. V lost 0 bases, J lost 4 bases, and 13 bases lay in between. This CDR3 has 15 residues. DNA of the CDR3: TGCGCCAGCAGCTTGGAGGGGCCATCTACCACTGAAGCTTTCTTT. Translation gives CASSLEGPSTTEAFF.

This rearrangement joins TRBV28 to TRBJ1-4; TRBD1 might be the D (5 bases). V lost 5 bases and J lost 4, with 14 bases in between. The CDR3 is 15 residues long. CDR1 and CDR2 (germline): MDHEN, SYDVKM. CDR3 sequence (DNA): TGTGCCAGCAGTCCCCGACAGAATTATAATGAAAAACTGTTTTTT. Its translation: CASSPRQNYNEKLFF.

The chain uses TRBV5-4 and TRBJ2-3; D perhaps matches TRBD1 (6 bases). The CDR3 sequence is 14 residues long. Germline V gene lookup returns CDR1 SGHNT and CDR2 YYREEE (reference sequence). V was pared by 3 bases and J by 1 base, with 9 bases between. The CDR3 region has the DNA TGTGCCAGCAGCTGGGGACATCGCACAGATACGCAGTATTTT. This gives the protein CASSWGHRTDTQYF.

The chain is built from TRBV10-2 and TRBJ2-6; 13 bases line up with TRBD2. The CDR3 consists of 17 residues. Germline V gene sequence: CDR1 WSHSY, CDR2 SAAADI. V gave up 8 bases and J gave up 0 bases; unmatched junction bases: 4. The chain's CDR3 is CASEGLAGSSGANVLTF. CDR3 nucleotide sequence: TGCGCCAGCGAGGGACTAGCGGGATCCTCTGGGGCCAACGTCCTGACTTTC.

This chain connects TRBV27 to TRBJ2-3; 8 nucleotides agree with TRBD2. The CDR3 contains 15 residues. The germline gives CDR1 MNHEY, CDR2 SMNVEV (reference sequence). J gave up 3 bases and V 6 bases, and 8 bases lay outside the gene matches. The CDR3 protein is CASRPFRGGTDTQYF. The CDR3 bases are TGTGCCAGCAGACCTTTTCGGGGGGGGACAGATACGCAGTATTTT.

The chain has TRBV7-2 and TRBJ2-4; maybe TRBD2 (6 bases). Trimming left V 5 bases short and J 7 bases short, with 12 bases between. CDR3 length equals 13 residues. Germline assignment: CDR1 SGHTA and CDR2 FQGNSA. The CDR3 sequence is CASSGRSGNIQYF. In DNA, the CDR3 is TGTGCCAGCAGCGGTCGGAGCGGGAACATTCAGTACTTC.

The gene calls are TRBV5-1 and TRBJ2-5, with 7 bases identical to TRBD1. Germline V gives CDR1 SGHRS, CDR2 YFSETQ. The CDR3 is 14 amino acids. V was clipped by 4 bases and J by 7 bases; unmatched bases: 10. Here the CDR3 DNA reads TGCGCCAGCAGCGGCTCCGGGACAGTGGGGACCCAGTACTTC. Residues: CASSGSGTVGTQYF.

The chain has TRBV10-1 and TRBJ2-2; D unresolved. Between the trimmed V and J ends, which lost 4 bases and 5 bases, there was a span of 8 bases. The V gene's germline CDR1 is WNHNN and CDR2 SYGVQD (reference sequence). The CDR3 runs 13 residues. CDR3 protein: CASSVAGTGELFF. CDR3 bases: TGCGCCAGCAGTGTTGCCGGGACCGGGGAGCTGTTTTTT.

The chain joins TRBV28 to TRBJ1-6; D is unclear. The CDR3 length is 15 residues. Germline V gene data show CDR1 as MDHEN and CDR2 as SYDVKM. V dropped 4 bases and J dropped 3 bases, with 10 bases sitting between them. The CDR3 nucleotides read TGTGCCAGCAGTTCCCCCGGGGACTATAATTCACCCCTCCACTTT. Its protein product is CASSSPGDYNSPLHF.

This clone was counted many times. V gene TRBV2 combines with J gene TRBJ2-1; 9 positions match TRBD2. CDR1 and CDR2 from the germline V gene are SNHLY and FYNNEI. Losses at the gene ends were 7 bases for V and 2 bases for J; bases not matched to a gene: 3. The length of the CDR3 is 14 residues. CDR3 coding DNA: TGTGCCAGCAATCAGCGGGGGGCCTACAATGAGCAGTTCTTC. Protein product: CASNQRGAYNEQFF.

J is TRBJ2-7 and V is TRBV5-1; the D gene is possibly TRBD2 (5 bases). V was trimmed by 4 bases and J by 6 bases, leaving 20 bases between them. Germline V gives CDR1 SGHRS, CDR2 YFSETQ. The CDR3 is 15 residues long. The DNA for the CDR3 is TGCGCCAGCAGCGCTCCAAATTCCCTAGCCCGCGAGCAGTACTTC. Translated: CASSAPNSLAREQYF.

The chain employs TRBV30 and TRBJ2-7; 12 bases are a match to TRBD2. The CDR3 runs 16 residues. CDR1 is GTSNPN, CDR2 SVGIG, per germline (reference sequence). V trimming: 1 base; J trimming: 1 base; junction bases outside the gene matches: 5. The CDR3 nucleotides read TGTGCCTGGAGTGGTAGGACTAGCGGGGCATCCTACGAGCAGTACTTC. This codes for CAWSGRTSGASYEQYF.

This chain uses TRBV11-3 with TRBJ2-6; D is possibly TRBD2 (5 bases). This CDR3 is built from 16 residues. CDR1 SGHNT and CDR2 YENEEA come from the germline V gene. V lost 1 base, J lost 1 base, and 8 bases lay in between. CDR3 bases: TGTGCCAGCAGCTTAGGGAGGTTGTCTGGGGCCAACGTCCTGACTTTC. The encoded protein is CASSLGRLSGANVLTF.

This chain joins TRBV6-1 and TRBJ1-6, with D possibly being TRBD1 (6 bases). Trimming removed 2 bases from V and 8 bases from J, with 19 bases in between. Germline V gene sequence: CDR1 MNHNS, CDR2 SASEGT. CDR3 length: 17 amino acids. CDR3 protein: CASSEQLSGDGYSPLHF. Written as DNA, the CDR3 is TGTGCCAGCAGTGAACAACTCTCAGGGGATGGGTATTCACCCCTCCACTTT.

This chain uses TRBV20-1 with TRBJ2-3, with D maybe TRBD2 (6 bases). Germline V gene lookup returns CDR1 DFQATT and CDR2 SNEGSKA (reference sequence). This CDR3 has 13 residues. Trimming shortened V by 3 bases and J by 5 bases, and 12 bases separated the two germline ends. The DNA of the CDR3 is TGCAGTGCTAGTCGGGGGATAAGAGATACGCAGTATTTT. It encodes CSASRGIRDTQYF.

This rearrangement joins TRBV19 to TRBJ2-1; 7 bases match TRBD1. CDR3 length: 16 residues. The V segment lost 10 bases and the J segment 2 bases; nucleotides outside the gene matches: 14. Germline V CDR1 and CDR2: LNHDA, SQIVND (reference sequence). The CDR3: CATTSPNRGPYNEQFF. In DNA, the CDR3 is TGTGCCACAACCAGTCCTAACAGGGGTCCCTACAATGAGCAGTTCTTC.

The rearrangement joins TRBV27 to TRBJ2-7, with a possible D match to TRBD1 (7 bases). The length of the CDR3 is 14 residues. Germline V gene lookup returns CDR1 MNHEY and CDR2 SMNVEV (reference sequence). V was pared by 10 bases and J by 0 bases, with 16 bases between. The CDR3 loop is CATSPQGGSYEQYF. CDR3 nucleotide sequence: TGTGCCACCTCCCCCCAGGGGGGCTCCTACGAGCAGTACTTC.

For the CDR3, the DNA is TGTGCCAGCAGTTACGACAGGGGTCAGCCCCAGCATTTT. Translation gives CASSYDRGQPQHF. The V gene is TRBV28, the J gene TRBJ1-5; 8 positions agree with TRBD1. V lost 4 bases and J lost 6; bases outside the gene matches: 2. CDR1 and CDR2 (germline): MDHEN, SYDVKM. The CDR3 is 13 amino acids.